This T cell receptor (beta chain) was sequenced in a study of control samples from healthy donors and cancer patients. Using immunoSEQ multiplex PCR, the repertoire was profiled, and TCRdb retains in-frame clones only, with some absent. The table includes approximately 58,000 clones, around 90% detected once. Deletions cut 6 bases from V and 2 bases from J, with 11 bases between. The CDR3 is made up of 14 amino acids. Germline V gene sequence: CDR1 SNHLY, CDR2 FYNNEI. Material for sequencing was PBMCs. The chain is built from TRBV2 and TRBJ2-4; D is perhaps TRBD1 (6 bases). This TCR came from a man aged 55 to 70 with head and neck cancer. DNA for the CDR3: TGTGCCAGCAGCGACAGGCGGTCCAAAAACATTCAGTACTTC. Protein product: CASSDRRSKNIQYF. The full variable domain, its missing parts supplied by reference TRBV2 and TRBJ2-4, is EPEVTQTPSHQVTQMGQEVILRCVPISNHLYFYWYRQILGQKVEFLVSFYNNEISEKSEIFDDQFSVERPDGSNFTLKIRSTKLEDSAMYFCASSDRRSKNIQYFGAGTRLSVL.